By sample fraction, the clone carrying this T cell receptor (beta chain) is medium-sized. Its antigen is unidentified. Via MiXCR, TCRdb re-called the 5' RACE reads, giving one row per CDR3 protein. The sample contains several thousand distinct CDR3 sequences, roughly 7.4% of which appear only once. This sample is part of a study of spatial heterogeneity in lung cancer. Turning to the study itself: There was a strong correlation between the counts of TCR transcripts measured in tumor regions and a T cell transcriptional module score that was calculated from matched bulk RNA-seq.

Overall study results and limits: The study estimated approximately 7% alpha and approximately 14% beta chain coverage of tumor T cells. Higher tumor mutation counts went along with higher counts of expanded intratumoral alpha and beta TCRs.

Indicated time point: sample taken at primary tumor resection. The donor group consisted of around 77 patients who had untreated, early-stage non-small cell lung cancer. Unsorted samples of tumor, nontumor lung or frozen PBMC had their whole RNA sequenced. This CDR3 contains 14 residues. Trimming pared 2 bases from V and 8 bases from J, leaving 10 bases between. The gene calls are TRBV12-3 or TRBV12-4 and TRBJ1-6; no definite D call. The TCR originated in a female donor with early-stage non-small cell lung cancer. The sample in question was lung tumor tissue, obtained at surgery. CDR3 sequence reads: CASSLKGPDSPLHF. As DNA, the CDR3 is TGTGCCAGCAGTTTAAAGGGTCCTGATTCACCCCTCCACTTT.